This T cell receptor (beta chain) was identified during a study of blood T cell repertoires in COVID-19. Study-level information: Samples came from the United States, Italy and Spain, spanning acute and convalescent COVID-19. From T cells, B-cell-depleted T cells, or PBMCs came the material, which was cDNA or gDNA.

The CDR3 is made up of 15 amino acids. Germline V lookup: CDR1 SNHLY, CDR2 FYNNEI. V shed 5 bases and J shed 3 bases, with 17 bases lying between them. Per the authors' pipeline: Estimates of nucleated cell counts were drawn from the amplification of reference gene primers. This table comes from immunoSEQ multiplex PCR, and its TCRdb copy is limited to in-frame clones, with some not included. That table furnishes V, J and clone size, whereas the DNA furnished D and trimming. The sample holds about 45,000 clones, approximately 86% seen once. The TCR comes from an elderly man in a cohort sampled during active COVID-19. The rearrangement joins TRBV2 to TRBJ2-7; TRBD2 might be the D (6 bases). Input material: peripheral blood. CDR3 loop: CASSLGGTGFYEQYF. CDR3 nucleotide sequence: TGTGCCAGCAGTTTGGGCGGGACCGGATTCTACGAGCAGTACTTC.